A single sample is the source of the 19 T cell receptor beta chains below, sequenced in a study of shared T cell receptors in the human thymus. Profiled with immunoSEQ multiplex PCR; TCRdb holds only in-frame clones, not every one. The table has fewer than 700,000 clones, 85% to 90% seen once. These records were also assigned to another study, of human thymus T cells.

Input material: thymocytes. The receptor source for this set is a boy under three years old with a congenital heart defect.

This sequence joins TRBV25-1 and TRBJ2-3, with TRBD2 matching over 12 bases. Germline loops: CDR1 MGHDK, CDR2 SYGVNS. With 2 bases clipped from V and 4 bases from J, the junction kept 7 bases outside the gene matches. CDR3 length: 17 amino acids. CDR3 coding DNA: TGTGCCAGCAGTGAAGGTCCGGGACTAGCGGGCCCAGATACGCAGTATTTT. Translated, it gives CASSEGPGLAGPDTQYF.

This chain joins TRBV7-2 and TRBJ1-2; 10 bases match TRBD1. The CDR3 covers 14 residues. Germline loops: CDR1 SGHTA, CDR2 FQGNSA. J was trimmed by 7 bases and V by 1 base; bases with no gene match: 3. DNA for the CDR3: TGTGCCAGCAGCTTAGGACAGGGGGCTTGTGGCTACACCTTC. As protein: CASSLGQGACGYTF.

The rearrangement joins TRBV2 to TRBJ2-7; 9 nucleotides match TRBD2. CDR1 and CDR2 (germline): SNHLY, FYNNEI. Trimming at V came to 1 base and at J to 5 bases, leaving 6 bases not matched to a gene. CDR3 length: 15 residues. CDR3 bases: TGTGCCAGCAGTGAAGTACTAGCGGGTTCTGACGAGCAGTACTTC. Translation gives CASSEVLAGSDEQYF.

This chain joins TRBV4-3 and TRBJ2-3, with D possibly TRBD2 on 7 matching bases. The length of the CDR3 is 15 residues. Germline V lookup: CDR1 LGHNA, CDR2 YSLEER. Trimming removed 4 bases at V and 5 bases at J, with 16 bases between. Here the CDR3 DNA reads TGCGCCAGCAGCCCGGAGGGGGGAGGGGAAGATACGCAGTATTTT. As protein: CASSPEGGGEDTQYF.

In this sample, this clone turned up a few times. The chain couples TRBV5-1 to TRBJ2-3; no definite D call. Germline CDR1 and CDR2: SGHRS and YFSETQ. The CDR3 extends over 14 amino acids. V was cut by 0 bases and J by 0 bases, with 5 bases left in between. The CDR3 reads CASSLVASTDTQYF. In DNA form, the CDR3 reads TGCGCCAGCAGCTTGGTGGCTAGCACAGATACGCAGTATTTT.

The rearrangement joins TRBV18 to TRBJ2-6; the D gene is possibly TRBD1 (6 bases). Looked up from germline, CDR1 is KGHSH and CDR2 is LQKENI. CDR3 length: 16 residues. V dropped 4 bases and J dropped 2 bases, with 12 bases sitting between them. The CDR3 sequence is CASSRLTGTGANVLTF. The CDR3 DNA follows: TGTGCCAGCTCACGACTAACAGGGACTGGGGCCAACGTCCTGACTTTC.

The chain couples TRBV6-5 to TRBJ2-7, with a possible D match to TRBD2 (5 bases). There are 13 residues in the CDR3. V shed 5 bases and J shed 6 bases, with 14 bases lying between them. Germline assignment: CDR1 MNHEY and CDR2 SVGAGI. CDR3 sequence reads: CASSHQFAGEQYF. The CDR3 region has the DNA TGTGCCAGCAGTCATCAATTTGCGGGCGAGCAGTACTTC.

The J gene is TRBJ2-5, the V gene TRBV7-2, with D tentatively TRBD1 (5 bases). V dropped 6 bases and J dropped 7 bases, with 12 bases sitting between them. The V gene's germline CDR1 is SGHTA and CDR2 FQGNSA. This CDR3 is 12 amino acids long. The CDR3 is CASSPGRRTQYF. The CDR3 region has the DNA TGTGCCAGCAGTCCAGGGCGACGGACCCAGTACTTC.

On this clone itself: Other DNA sequences from this sample encode an identical CDR3 as well. The rearrangement joins TRBV5-1 to TRBJ1-2, with 7 positions matching TRBD1. The CDR3 totals 14 residues. V was clipped by 4 bases and J by 0 bases; unmatched bases: 3. Looked up from germline, CDR1 is SGHRS and CDR2 is YFSETQ. The CDR3 reads CASSPGQPNYGYTF. DNA of the CDR3: TGCGCCAGCAGCCCGGGACAGCCTAACTATGGCTACACCTTC.

The chain has TRBV5-6 and TRBJ1-2; 9 bases match TRBD1. With 3 bases clipped from V and 11 bases from J, the junction kept 14 bases outside the gene matches. CDR1 and CDR2 from the germline V gene are SGHDT and YYEEEE. This CDR3 is built from 15 residues. DNA of the CDR3: TGTGCCAGCAGCTACCCAACACAGGGGGCCCATCCATACACCTTC. Amino acids: CASSYPTQGAHPYTF.

As DNA, the CDR3 is TGTGCCAGCAGTGGGACAGGGAATCAGCCCCAGCATTTT. This codes for CASSGTGNQPQHF. The chain links TRBV2 to TRBJ1-5; 8 bases are shared with TRBD1. Germline-derived CDR1 and CDR2 are SNHLY and FYNNEI. This CDR3 spans 13 amino acids. V lost 4 bases to trimming and J lost 4 bases; unmatched junction nucleotides: 0.

The V call is TRBV4-2, the J call TRBJ1-1; D gene unclear. This CDR3 is built from 16 residues. The V gene lost 0 bases and the J gene lost 0 bases, with 11 bases spanning the gap. Germline assignment: CDR1 LGHNA and CDR2 YNFKEQ. The CDR3 spells CASSQEYSNMNTEAFF. DNA of the CDR3: TGTGCCAGCAGCCAAGAATATAGCAACATGAACACTGAAGCTTTCTTT.

The V gene is TRBV25-1, the J gene TRBJ1-2; perhaps TRBD1 as D (5 bases). The CDR3 covers 13 residues. Looked up from germline, CDR1 is MGHDK and CDR2 is SYGVNS. V was cut by 2 bases and J by 3 bases, with 7 bases left in between. The CDR3 spells CASSEVQDYGYTF. DNA of the CDR3: TGTGCCAGCAGTGAAGTACAGGACTATGGCTACACCTTC.

The J gene is TRBJ2-1, the V gene TRBV4-1; 7 bases map to TRBD2. The germline gives CDR1 MGHRA, CDR2 YSYEKL. This CDR3 is built from 18 residues. V was clipped by 1 base and J by 14 bases; unmatched bases: 23. In DNA form, the CDR3 reads TGCGCCAGCAGCCAAGTTAGCCTAGGTGGGGGAGGGTCAACGGGGGAGTTCTTC. This codes for CASSQVSLGGGGSTGEFF.

The chain has TRBV6-5 and TRBJ2-7; 7 positions match TRBD1. V was clipped by 5 bases and J by 2 bases; unmatched bases: 3. The CDR3 is made up of 13 amino acids. Germline CDR1 and CDR2: MNHEY and SVGAGI. The CDR3 region is CASSTTGTYEQYF. Here the CDR3 DNA reads TGTGCCAGCAGTACGACAGGGACCTACGAGCAGTACTTC.

The chain is built from TRBV30 and TRBJ2-3; D is unresolved. Trimming shortened V by 5 bases and J by 2 bases, and 14 bases separated the two germline ends. Looked up from germline, CDR1 is GTSNPN and CDR2 is SVGIG (reference sequence). CDR3 length: 14 residues. The CDR3 sequence is CAWERPLNTDTQYF. In DNA, the CDR3 is TGTGCCTGGGAGAGGCCCCTTAACACAGATACGCAGTATTTT. The full variable domain, in which reference TRBV30 and TRBJ2-3 provide the parts outside the CDR3, is SQTIHQWPATLVQPVGSPLSLECTVEGTSNPNLYWYRQAAGRGLQLLFYSVGIGQISSEVPQNLSASRPQDRQFILSSKKLLLSDSGFYLCAWERPLNTDTQYFGPGTRLTVL.

The V gene is TRBV28, the J gene TRBJ2-7, with 8 bases aligning to TRBD1. Germline lookup yields CDR1 MDHEN and CDR2 SYDVKM. The CDR3 length is 16 residues. With V trimmed by 6 bases and J by 5 bases, 15 bases remained unmatched. DNA of the CDR3: TGTGCCAGCAGCCCGTTTATAAGCAGGGGGCTGAACGAGCAGTACTTC. Translating it yields CASSPFISRGLNEQYF.

This clone has only one observation. The genes are TRBV6-5 and TRBJ1-2; TRBD1 matches 7 bases. The CDR3 consists of 13 residues. Germline loops: CDR1 MNHEY, CDR2 SVGAGI. V dropped 6 bases and J dropped 8; count of bases not matched to a gene: 9. The CDR3 reads CASRTRDRDGYTF. DNA for the CDR3: TGTGCCAGCAGAACCCGGGACAGAGACGGCTACACCTTC.

This clone turned up a few times. The CDR3 here is CASSARTSGRSTDTQYF. CDR3 DNA sequence: TGCGCCAGCAGCGCCCGGACTAGCGGGCGATCCACAGATACGCAGTATTTT. This chain joins TRBV4-1 and TRBJ2-3; 11 nucleotides agree with TRBD2. V trimming: 5 bases; J trimming: 2 bases; junction bases outside the gene matches: 9. This CDR3 has 17 residues. Germline V CDR1 and CDR2: MGHRA, YSYEKL.